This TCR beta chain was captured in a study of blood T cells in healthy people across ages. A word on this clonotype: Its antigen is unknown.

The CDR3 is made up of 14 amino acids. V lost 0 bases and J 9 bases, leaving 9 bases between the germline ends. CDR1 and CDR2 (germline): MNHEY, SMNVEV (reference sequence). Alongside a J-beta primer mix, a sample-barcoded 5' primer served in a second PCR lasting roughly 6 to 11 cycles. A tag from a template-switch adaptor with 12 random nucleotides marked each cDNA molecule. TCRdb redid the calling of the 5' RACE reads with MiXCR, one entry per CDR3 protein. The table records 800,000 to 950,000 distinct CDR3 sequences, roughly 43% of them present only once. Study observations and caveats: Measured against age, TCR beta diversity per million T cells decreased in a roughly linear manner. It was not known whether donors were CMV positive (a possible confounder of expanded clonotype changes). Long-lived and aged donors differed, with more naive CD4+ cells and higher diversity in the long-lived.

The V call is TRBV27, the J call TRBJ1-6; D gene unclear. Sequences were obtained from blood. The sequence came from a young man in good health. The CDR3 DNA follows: TGTGCCAGCAGTTTATCCCGGACCGTTTCACCCCTCCACTTT. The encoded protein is CASSLSRTVSPLHF.